Below, one T cell receptor beta chain is given with its context. The antigen is undetermined. This table comes from immunoSEQ multiplex PCR, and its TCRdb copy is limited to in-frame clones, with some not included. The table records about 270,000 clones, roughly 93% of them present only once. These data are taken from a study of T cell responses to AZD1222 COVID-19 vaccine. Notes on the study in general: The donor group comprised mostly white British people and more females; the analysis possibly underestimated clonal diversity. Baseline seropositivity occurred in only a handful of AZD1222 recipients.

Germline V gene lookup returns CDR1 KGHSH and CDR2 LQKENI. V lost 1 base, J lost 5 bases, and 9 bases stayed unmatched. CDR3 size: 16 residues. Source: peripheral blood, taken 28 days after the second AZD1222 dose. The chain is built from TRBV18 and TRBJ2-7; TRBD1 agrees at 9 bases. This receptor was taken from an adult who received the AZD1222 COVID-19 vaccine. The CDR3, as DNA: TGTGCCAGCTCACCACAGACAGGGGGTCTTGTCAACGAGCAGTACTTC. Its translation is CASSPQTGGLVNEQYF.